A single sample gave rise to the 16 T cell receptor beta chains below, sequenced in a study of CD8+CD57+ T cells in acquired aplastic anemia (dated by TCRdb to about 2018). Sequencer: Illumina HiSeq 2000. Genomic DNA was used as template for profiling of TCR beta VDJ combinations and CDR3 sequences. Using fastp at Q25 and MiXCR, TCRdb reprocessed the public reads and kept productive beta chains. One record per CDR3 amino acid sequence lists the most common genes and DNA. In this sample the table shows hundreds of thousands of distinct CDR3 sequences, roughly 68% of which occur a single time. The ten largest clonotypes hold 3.5% to 4.5% of the sample. Input material: sorted CD4+, CD8+, or CD8+CD57+ T cells (not recorded which) from PBMCs. The receptors were sampled from a human donor in good health, serving as a control.

At least ten counts were recorded for this clonotype. The genes are TRBV15 and TRBJ1-5, with D possibly being TRBD1 (5 bases). CDR3 size: 14 residues. CDR1 and CDR2 (germline): LNHNV, YYDKDF (reference sequence). The germline V and J ends were trimmed by 3 bases and 4 bases, with 10 bases remaining between them. The CDR3 DNA sequence: TGTGCCACCAGCAGGGGGGGACCTAATCAGCCCCAGCATTTT. Protein: CATSRGGPNQPQHF.

Concerning this clonotype itself: The CDR3 ends on some other residue instead of the conserved phenylalanine or tryptophan, so this is likely a read error. Because the CDR3's place on the DNA is in doubt, the DNA is left out and the CDR3 is given as listed by TCRdb. This chain uses TRBV29-1 with TRBJ2-2; no check of the table's D call, TRBD1, against the DNA was made. The germline gives CDR1 SQVTM, CDR2 ANQGSEA. The CDR3 is 13 residues long, ends included. CDR3 loop: CSVLRGGAGELLL.

This clonotype was recorded many times. The CDR3 DNA follows: TGTGCCGGAAAAAGGGACGGACCCAATACGCAGTATTTT. Its translation: CAGKRDGPNTQYF. The chain is built from TRBV6-5 and TRBJ2-3; TRBD1 or TRBD2 may be the D gene (5 bases each). This CDR3 is built from 13 residues. V lost 11 bases to trimming and J lost 7 bases, with 19 bases between them. Germline CDR1 reads MNHEY; CDR2 reads SVGAGI.

Of note for this clonotype: This CDR3 is missing its conserved last phenylalanine or tryptophan, likely due to a read error. The gene calls are TRBV30 and TRBJ2-5; 9 nucleotides line up with TRBD1. Germline V lookup: CDR1 GTSNPN, CDR2 SVGIG (reference sequence). V was pared by 4 bases and J by 2 bases, with 2 bases of the junction left unmatched. The CDR3 loop spans 13 amino acids. The CDR3 sequence is CAWNDRGQETQYS. CDR3 DNA sequence: TGTGCCTGGAACGACAGGGGGCAAGAGACCCAGTACTCC.

This clonotype was seen only a few times. This sequence joins TRBV12-3 or TRBV12-4 and TRBJ2-7; no clear D gene. The germline V and J ends were trimmed by 6 bases and 7 bases, with 10 bases remaining between them. CDR3 size: 11 residues. This CDR3 reads CASRSTGEQYF. The CDR3 DNA sequence: TGTGCCAGCAGGTCTACTGGAGAGCAGTACTTC.

This clonotype was seen only a few times. This chain links TRBV24-1 with TRBJ2-7; TRBD1 matches at 10 bases. The V segment lost 4 bases and the J segment 3 bases; nucleotides outside the gene matches: 2. CDR3 length equals 14 residues. Germline loops: CDR1 KGHDR, CDR2 SFDVKD. CDR3 sequence: CATSDGQGVYEQYF. The CDR3 nucleotides are TGTGCCACCAGTGACGGACAGGGGGTCTACGAGCAGTACTTC.

At least ten counts were recorded for this clonotype. The chain recombines TRBV24-1 with TRBJ2-3; D is uncertain. The CDR3 runs to 12 residues. Germline V gene sequence: CDR1 KGHDR, CDR2 SFDVKD. V was clipped by 2 bases and J by 5 bases, with 4 bases between them. CDR3 bases: TGTGCCACCAGTGATTGGGGAGATACGCAGTATTTT. It codes for CATSDWGDTQYF.

Concerning this clonotype: Sequence at one end of the junction differs from germline and may be a read error. This rearrangement joins TRBV7-2 to TRBJ2-3, with 8 bases lining up with TRBD1. This CDR3 comprises 15 residues. The germline CDR1 and CDR2 sequences are SGHTA and FQGNSA. The CDR3 coding sequence is TGTGCCAGCAGCTTACAGGGGGCAATGACAGATACACAGTATTTT. It translates to CASSLQGAMTDTQYF.

The genes are TRBV15 and TRBJ1-5; no clear D. V lost 5 bases to trimming and J lost 15 bases, with 20 bases between them. The CDR3 length is 13 residues. CDR1 and CDR2 (germline): LNHNV, YYDKDF (reference sequence). In nucleotides, the CDR3 is TGTGCCACCAGCTTAGCGACTGTTGAAAACCTGCATTTT. Its protein is CATSLATVENLHF.

The chain recombines TRBV20-1 with TRBJ2-6, with D uncertain. Germline V gene data show CDR1 as DFQATT and CDR2 as SNEGSKA (reference sequence). The CDR3 sequence is 15 residues long. Between the trimmed V and J ends, which lost 1 base and 2 bases, there was a span of 9 bases. CDR3 residues: CSARGNEAGANVLTF. CDR3 sequence (DNA): TGCAGTGCTAGAGGGAACGAAGCTGGGGCCAACGTCCTGACTTTC.

The chain carries TRBV20-1 and TRBJ1-2; D not resolved. CDR3 size: 13 residues. Germline values: CDR1 DFQATT, CDR2 SNEGSKA (reference sequence). V was pared by 0 bases and J by 0 bases, with 5 bases between. Here the CDR3 reads CSARERPNYGYTF. The CDR3 bases are TGCAGTGCTAGAGAGAGGCCTAACTATGGCTACACCTTC.

V gene TRBV7-2 combines with J gene TRBJ2-2; unclear D gene. Trimming removed 6 bases at V and 14 bases at J, with 25 bases between. Per germline, CDR1 SGHTA and CDR2 FQGNSA. This CDR3 spans 15 amino acids. The CDR3 is CASRRPGYSPRHLFF. The CDR3 DNA sequence: TGTGCCAGCAGACGGCCGGGTTACTCACCCCGCCACCTGTTTTTT.

Concerning this clonotype itself: At one end the junction does not follow the germline gene, possibly because of a read error. This chain's CDR3 is CASSTDRGPVTEAFF. The CDR3 nucleotides are TGTGCCAGTAGCACAGACAGGGGCCCGGTTACTGAAGCGTTCTTT. The gene calls are TRBV19 and TRBJ2-7, with 8 bases that match TRBD1. The CDR3 contains 15 residues. Germline CDR1 is LNHDA and CDR2 is SQIVND (reference sequence).

Comment on this clonotype: A much larger clone lies a single base off, so this may be a read error. The chain has TRBV5-5 and TRBJ1-2, with 7 positions matching TRBD1. The CDR3 consists of 14 residues. The germline V gene encodes CDR1 SGHKS and CDR2 YYEKEE (reference sequence). The CDR3 DNA is TGTACCAGCAGCCTCCGGGACAGTCCCTATGGCTACACCTTC. This codes for CTSSLRDSPYGYTF.

Ten or more counts support this clonotype. The chain carries TRBV20-1 and TRBJ2-3; D is perhaps TRBD1 (6 bases). The CDR3 is 14 residues long. The germline CDR1 and CDR2 sequences are DFQATT and SNEGSKA (reference sequence). Trimming stripped 7 bases from V and 5 bases from J, with 19 bases between. CDR3 sequence (DNA): TGCAGTGGAGGGGGTGGGGGAGCGGTAGATACGCAGTATTTT. This codes for CSGGGGGAVDTQYF.

Turning to this clonotype: In this CDR3 the conserved last residue, phenylalanine or tryptophan, is missing, so a read error is likely. No DNA is shown, since the ends of the CDR3 on it are uncertain; the CDR3 is the one TCRdb lists. The chain joins TRBV7-2 to TRBJ1-2. The CDR3 is 13 amino acids in total, end residues counted. Germline V CDR1 and CDR2: SGHTA, FQGNSA. The CDR3 spells CASSLNGGDSYEH.